The 26 T cell receptor beta chains in this list originate from one sample, sequenced in a study of T cell repertoires in cytomegalovirus infection. MiXCR, run by TCRdb on the reads, gives a single entry per CDR3 protein. The table lists roughly 120,000 distinct CDR3 sequences, 30% to 35% of them singletons, with around two fifths in the top ten. No cognate antigen is known for these TCRs. The material sequenced was CD8+ T cells from cultured PBMCs, taken from culture after CMV antigen stimulation. All receptors derive from a human donor in good health (CMV status not recorded). Some clones in this sample may be carry-over from other donors' samples.

The chain employs TRBV6-2 or TRBV6-3 and TRBJ1-1; D is unclear. There are 15 residues in the CDR3. CDR1 and CDR2 (germline): MNHEY, SVGEGT. V lost 2 bases and J lost 2, with 12 bases in between. The CDR3 spells CASSYGMEFNTEAFF. DNA for the CDR3: TGTGCCAGCAGTTACGGGATGGAATTTAACACTGAAGCTTTCTTT.

The V call is TRBV5-1, the J call TRBJ1-1; no definite D call. The CDR3 length is 13 residues. The germline CDR1 and CDR2 sequences are SGHRS and YFSETQ. V lost 2 bases and J 2 bases, leaving 7 bases between the germline ends. Here the CDR3 reads CASSLRLNTEAFF. CDR3 DNA: TGCGCCAGCAGCTTACGGTTAAACACTGAAGCTTTCTTT.

This chain uses TRBV7-3 with TRBJ1-1; D is ambiguous. The CDR3 sequence is 11 residues long. Trimming shortened V by 5 bases and J by 8 bases, and 9 bases separated the two germline ends. Germline-derived CDR1 and CDR2 are SGHTA and FQGTGA. The CDR3 nucleotides are TGTGCCAGCAGCCACCTACAGGAAGCTTTCTTT. As protein: CASSHLQEAFF.

This clonotype came up a few times. CDR3 region: CSARGAGPYYGYTF. The CDR3 nucleotides read TGCAGTGCACGAGGGGCAGGACCATACTATGGCTACACCTTC. This sequence joins TRBV20-1 and TRBJ1-2; D perhaps matches TRBD1 (5 bases). There are 14 residues in the CDR3. Germline loops: CDR1 DFQATT, CDR2 SNEGSKA (reference sequence). Trimming cost V 6 bases and J 3 bases, with 17 bases left between them.

The genes are TRBV15 and TRBJ2-1, with no clear D. Per the germline V gene, CDR1 is LNHNV and CDR2 is YYDKDF (reference sequence). Trimming removed 8 bases from V and 5 bases from J, with 13 bases in between. The CDR3 extends over 13 amino acids. The CDR3 DNA reads TGTGCCACCTCTGCTGGGCAGAACAATGAGCAGTTCTTC. Residues: CATSAGQNNEQFF.

The chain is built from TRBV4-1 and TRBJ2-7, with D unclear. Germline CDR1 and CDR2: MGHRA and YSYEKL. The V and J ends lost 1 base and 1 base respectively, with 8 bases between them. There are 14 residues in the CDR3. The DNA for the CDR3 is TGCGCCAGCAGCCAAGTACCTCGATCCTACGAGCAGTACTTC. Amino acid sequence: CASSQVPRSYEQYF.

The chain has TRBV6-8 and TRBJ2-5; TRBD1 matches 10 bases. The V segment lost 10 bases and the J segment 5 bases; nucleotides outside the gene matches: 7. Germline CDR1 reads MNHGY; CDR2 reads SAAAGT. CDR3 length equals 13 residues. The CDR3 DNA sequence: TGTGCCACCGGACAGGGGGAAGGGGAGACCCAGTACTTC. Translation: CATGQGEGETQYF.

CDR3 in DNA: TGTGCCAGCACCACTATTAATGAGCAGTTCTTC. Translated, it gives CASTTINEQFF. The V call is TRBV6-6, the J call TRBJ2-1, with D unresolved. The CDR3 is 11 residues long. V lost 7 bases to trimming and J lost 7 bases, with 8 bases between them. The germline V gene has CDR1 MNHNY and CDR2 SVGAGI (reference sequence).

As concerns this clonotype: A much more abundant neighbour one base away suggests this may be a read error. The V call is TRBV11-2, the J call TRBJ1-2, with 7 bases matching TRBD1. CDR3 length: 17 residues. Germline V gene data show CDR1 as SGHAT and CDR2 as FQNNGV. CDR3 sequence (DNA): TGTGACAGCAGCCCCGGGACAGTAATAACCTACTACTATGGCTACACCTTC. Translating it yields CDSSPGTVITYYYGYTF.

V gene TRBV4-3 combines with J gene TRBJ2-3; D remains ambiguous. Germline V gives CDR1 LGHNA, CDR2 YSLEER. V was pared by 1 base and J by 6 bases, with 11 bases between. The CDR3 runs to 14 residues. This CDR3 is CASSQGPAGDTQYF. For the CDR3, the DNA is TGCGCCAGCAGCCAAGGGCCGGCCGGGGATACGCAGTATTTT.

This clonotype was counted between two and nine times. This chain joins TRBV28 and TRBJ1-2; D might be TRBD1 (5 bases). The CDR3 has 14 amino acids. Trimming left V 3 bases short and J 0 bases short, with 8 bases between. The V gene's germline CDR1 is MDHEN and CDR2 SYDVKM. The CDR3 nucleotides read TGTGCCAGCAGTTTTACAGGTTCTAACTATGGCTACACCTTC. Protein sequence: CASSFTGSNYGYTF.

This clonotype was seen a handful of times. Here the CDR3 reads CASSWRGQDRQYF. Here the CDR3 DNA reads TGTGCCAGCAGTTGGAGAGGACAGGATCGGCAGTACTTC. The gene calls are TRBV28 and TRBJ2-7; 7 nucleotides match TRBD1. The length of the CDR3 is 13 residues. With V trimmed by 4 bases and J by 9 bases, 9 bases remained unmatched. CDR1 and CDR2 from the germline V gene are MDHEN and SYDVKM.

The chain links TRBV28 to TRBJ1-1; 7 bases agree with TRBD1. This CDR3 contains 23 residues. CDR1 is MDHEN and CDR2 is SYDVKM in the germline V gene. V was pared by 4 bases and J by 5 bases, with 34 bases of the junction left unmatched. CDR3 in amino acids: CASSWEGATTRRFIKGKGTEAFF. The CDR3 DNA reads TGTGCCAGCAGTTGGGAGGGGGCCACTACCCGCCGGTTTATAAAGGGCAAGGGGACTGAAGCTTTCTTT.

This clonotype was counted ten times or more. This rearrangement joins TRBV7-8 to TRBJ2-5; D uncertain. The CDR3 runs to 15 residues. Trimming took off 4 bases at V and 5 bases at J, with 17 bases between the two ends. The V gene's germline CDR1 is SGHVS and CDR2 FQNEAQ. This chain's CDR3 is CASSWARASFETQYF. CDR3 DNA: TGTGCCAGCAGCTGGGCCCGGGCATCCTTCGAGACCCAGTACTTC. The variable domain in full, with the rest retrieved from reference TRBV7-8 and TRBJ2-5, is GAGVSQSPRYKVAKRGQDVALRCDPISGHVSLFWYQQALGQGPEFLTYFQNEAQLDKSGLPSDRFFAERPEGSVSTLKIQRTQQEDSAVYLCASSWARASFETQYFGPGTRLLVL.

As to this clonotype: At one of its ends the junction is not consistent with the germline gene, which may arise from a read error. The rearrangement uses TRBV2 and TRBJ2-1; D not certain. Germline V gives CDR1 SNHLY, CDR2 FYNNEI. The CDR3 covers 14 residues. The chain's CDR3 is CAISLHPAPDEQFF. CDR3 bases: TGTGCCATCAGTCTTCACCCGGCCCCAGATGAGCAGTTCTTC.

Details on this clonotype: A read error is possible here, since a much larger clone lies one base away. The J gene is TRBJ1-1, the V gene TRBV6-2 or TRBV6-3, with D unresolved. Germline V gene data show CDR1 as MNHEY and CDR2 as SVGEGT. V dropped 2 bases and J dropped 3 bases, with 7 bases sitting between them. CDR3 length equals 13 residues. The CDR3 DNA reads as TGTGCCAGCAGTTACACCCGGGACACTGAAGCTTTCTTT. Translated: CASSYTRDTEAFF.

Comments on this clonotype: This may come from a read error, since a much larger clone is one base off. This sequence joins TRBV7-6 and TRBJ2-1; D gene ambiguous. CDR1 and CDR2 from the germline V gene are SGHVS and FNYEAQ. The CDR3 runs 19 residues. The V gene lost 3 bases and the J gene lost 4 bases, with 25 bases spanning the gap. DNA for the CDR3: TGTGCCAGCAGCTTGTCGCCGGAGCCCGGTGGAGATTTTTACAATGAGCAGTTCTTC. This translates into CASSLSPEPGGDFYNEQFF.

This clonotype was recorded a few times. A junction boundary mismatches the germline segment, possibly from a read error. The rearrangement links TRBV7-6 to TRBJ2-5; D gene ambiguous. This CDR3 is built from 15 residues. Germline-derived CDR1 and CDR2 are SGHVS and FNYEAQ. The CDR3 spells CASSLFPGEQETQYF. The CDR3 DNA is TGTGCTAGCAGCTTATTCCCAGGAGAACAAGAGACCCAGTACTTC.

This rearrangement joins TRBV4-1 to TRBJ1-1, with TRBD1 as a possible D gene (5 bases). V gave up 5 bases and J gave up 0 bases, with 13 bases separating them. Per germline, CDR1 MGHRA and CDR2 YSYEKL. This CDR3 has 15 amino acids. The CDR3 here is CASSSDIGMNTEAFF. CDR3 in DNA: TGCGCCAGCAGCTCGGACATCGGGATGAACACTGAAGCTTTCTTT.

The CDR3 reads CASTPGGLYNEQFF. The CDR3 nucleotides read TGTGCCAGCACTCCCGGGGGACTCTACAATGAGCAGTTCTTC. The J gene is TRBJ2-1, the V gene TRBV28, with a tentative D call TRBD2 (6 bases). In germline, CDR1 is MDHEN, CDR2 SYDVKM. This CDR3 has 14 amino acids. Trimming pared 7 bases from V and 3 bases from J, leaving 13 bases between.

This clonotype was seen more than once but under ten times. The chain links TRBV7-2 to TRBJ2-5; tentatively, D is TRBD1 (6 bases). This CDR3 has 17 amino acids. Trimming stripped 1 base from V and 2 bases from J, with 17 bases between. Germline V CDR1 and CDR2: SGHTA, FQGNSA. Here the CDR3 reads CASSLVALGGSQETQYF. The CDR3 nucleotides read TGTGCCAGCAGCTTAGTTGCTCTAGGGGGATCTCAAGAGACCCAGTACTTC.

The CDR3 protein is CASSPGQGAAGELFF. The CDR3 coding sequence is TGTGCCAGCAGTCCGGGACAGGGGGCTGCCGGGGAGCTGTTTTTT. The chain recombines TRBV6-2 or TRBV6-3 with TRBJ2-2; 12 bases align to TRBD1. J lost 6 bases, V lost 5 bases, and 4 bases had no gene match. Germline CDR1 is MNHEY and CDR2 is SVGEGT. This CDR3 region has 15 residues.

The chain recombines TRBV19 with TRBJ2-4, with D possibly matching TRBD2 (5 bases). The length of the CDR3 is 15 residues. Germline V gene data show CDR1 as LNHDA and CDR2 as SQIVND (reference sequence). The CDR3 is CASTPGEVAKNIQYF. CDR3 coding DNA: TGTGCATCCACCCCCGGGGAAGTCGCCAAAAACATTCAGTACTTC.

The chain recombines TRBV6-6 with TRBJ1-1, with a possible D match to TRBD1 (5 bases). Trimming pared 0 bases from V and 11 bases from J, leaving 22 bases between. Per germline, CDR1 MNHNY and CDR2 SVGAGI (reference sequence). CDR3 size: 16 residues. In DNA, the CDR3 is TGTGCCAGCAGTTACTCATCCTTTGGGGGAAACCGTGCGGCTTTCTTT. It translates to CASSYSSFGGNRAAFF.

This clonotype was detected only a few times. The chain combines TRBV5-6 with TRBJ2-7; TRBD1 aligns across 9 bases. Trimming took 4 bases from V and 6 from J; bases not matched to a gene: 8. CDR1 is SGHDT, CDR2 YYEEEE, per germline. There are 14 residues in the CDR3. Here the CDR3 reads CASSRSGTGSEQYF. DNA of the CDR3: TGTGCCAGCAGCCGGAGTGGGACAGGGAGCGAGCAGTACTTC.

The chain uses TRBV10-3 and TRBJ2-2; 7 bases match TRBD2. V was pared by 2 bases and J by 0 bases, with 6 bases of the junction left unmatched. Germline CDR1 reads ENHRY; CDR2 reads SYGVKD. This CDR3 is 17 amino acids long. The CDR3 sequence is CAISEAGVHANTGELFF. CDR3 in DNA: TGTGCCATCAGTGAGGCGGGGGTCCACGCGAACACCGGGGAGCTGTTTTTT.